The sequence of this TCR beta chain was determined in a study of cytomegalovirus exposure and HLA in healthy donors. General study results and limits: As was reported, the HLA-A and HLA-B alleles of most subjects were accurately predicted from TCR beta sequences. Cytomegalovirus-associated TCR beta chains were listed, numbering 150 to 200. Sequencing probably produced one cluster of sequence variants that were highly shared.

Germline CDR1 MDHEN, CDR2 SYDVKM. This CDR3 has 15 residues. After removal of 7 bases from V and 4 bases from J, the junction contained 9 bases not matched to a gene. This clone was found once. The antigen remains undetermined. Both 60 Vbeta primers and 13 Jbeta primers went into the PCR. Assay: immunoSEQ multiplex PCR; the TCRdb copy retains only in-frame clones and omits some. Among more than 90,000 clones listed, approximately 58% were seen once. The chain couples TRBV28 to TRBJ2-1; 8 bases line up with TRBD2. Input material: PBMCs. The receptor's source is a woman aged 25 to 39 in good health and CMV-seronegative. This chain's CDR3 is CASNEAGGTYNEQFF. Here the CDR3 DNA reads TGTGCCAGCAACGAGGCGGGAGGAACGTACAATGAGCAGTTCTTC.